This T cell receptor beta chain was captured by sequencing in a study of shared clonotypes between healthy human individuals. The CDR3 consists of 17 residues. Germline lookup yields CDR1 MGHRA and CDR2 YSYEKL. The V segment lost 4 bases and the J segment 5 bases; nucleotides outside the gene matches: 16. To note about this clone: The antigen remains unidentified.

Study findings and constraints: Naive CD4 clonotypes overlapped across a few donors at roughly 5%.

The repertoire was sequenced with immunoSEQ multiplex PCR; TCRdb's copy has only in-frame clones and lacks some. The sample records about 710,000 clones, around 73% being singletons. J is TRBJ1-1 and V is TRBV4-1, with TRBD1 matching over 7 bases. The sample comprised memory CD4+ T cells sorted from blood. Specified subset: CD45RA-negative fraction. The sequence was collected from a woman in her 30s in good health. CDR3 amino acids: CASSPRAGTAKGTEAFF. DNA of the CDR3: TGCGCCAGCAGCCCCAGAGCCGGGACAGCAAAAGGGACTGAAGCTTTCTTT.